The present T cell receptor beta chain was sequenced within a study of cytomegalovirus exposure and HLA in healthy donors. Notes on this clone: Antigen specificity is unknown.

PCR was performed using 60 Vbeta and 13 Jbeta primers. As originally analysed: In a later analysis, 75 million to 85 million unique TCR beta chains included roughly 11 million shared by two or more donors. Measured with immunoSEQ multiplex PCR; TCRdb has only the in-frame clones, and not every one. V, J and clone size reflect that table, while D and trimming were determined from the DNA. The sample lists approximately 100,000 clones, roughly 79% occurring once. The CDR3 is made up of 16 amino acids. V lost 4 bases to trimming and J lost 1 base, with 13 bases between them. In germline, CDR1 is LNHDA, CDR2 SQIVND (reference sequence). Study results and caveats: Later analysis identified a missense DCLRE1C variant that was linked to TCR beta V- and J-gene trimming. The classifier reportedly diagnosed cytomegalovirus status with high sensitivity and specificity.

This receptor was taken from a woman between 40 and 55 years old in good health and CMV-seronegative. The rearrangement joins TRBV19 to TRBJ1-4, with D perhaps matching TRBD1 (5 bases). The material sequenced was PBMCs. CDR3 sequence: CASSKGLGITNEKLFF. For the CDR3, the DNA is TGTGCCAGTAGTAAGGGGCTAGGGATAACTAATGAAAAACTGTTTTTT.